What follows are 4 T cell receptor beta chains derived from one specimen sequenced in a study of blood T cell repertoires in COVID-19 (dated by TCRdb to between 2020 and 2021). Receptor amplification or capture employed the immunoSEQ multiplex PCR assay. TCRdb stores this immuneACCESS table with in-frame sequences only. Part of the clones is absent; in the studies checked, under half of the shortfall reflects unresolved V genes, and no reason is known for the rest. This sample gives approximately 210,000 clones in total; about 88% of them show up just once. The ten top clones hold under 0.9% of the sample. Sequencing was carried out using peripheral blood. The receptors derive from a man aged 35-49 years with acute or convalescent COVID-19.

In this sample, this clone turned up a few times. The chain couples TRBV30 to TRBJ1-5; a possible D gene is TRBD1 (5 bases). Trimming cost V 1 base and J 7 bases, with 11 bases left between them. The CDR3 covers 13 residues. Germline V CDR1 and CDR2: GTSNPN, SVGIG (reference sequence). This CDR3 reads CAWSAVGGQPQHF. The DNA for the CDR3 is TGTGCCTGGAGTGCGGTGGGGGGACAGCCCCAGCATTTT.

V gene TRBV27 combines with J gene TRBJ2-7, with 7 positions matching TRBD2. Germline V gives CDR1 MNHEY, CDR2 SMNVEV (reference sequence). The CDR3 consists of 15 residues. After removal of 3 bases from V and 5 bases from J, the junction contained 10 bases not matched to a gene. For the CDR3, the DNA is TGTGCCAGCAGTTTCGGGTGGGAGGGCCCCCACGAGCAGTACTTC. It specifies CASSFGWEGPHEQYF.

This clone was observed a single time. V usage is TRBV28 and J usage is TRBJ1-5, with D possibly matching TRBD1 (5 bases). The length of the CDR3 is 14 residues. Germline loops: CDR1 MDHEN, CDR2 SYDVKM. Trimming took 6 bases from V and 3 from J, leaving 12 bases between them. CDR3 nucleotides: TGTGCCAGCAGGGACCGACAGAACAATCAGCCCCAGCATTTT. Its protein product is CASRDRQNNQPQHF.

This chain connects TRBV6-5 to TRBJ2-7; TRBD2 agrees at 7 bases. Germline-derived CDR1 and CDR2 are MNHEY and SVGAGI. The junction had 7 bases not matched to a gene; V was cut back by 4 bases and J by 1 base. This CDR3 region has 15 residues. This CDR3 is CASSSGWGGSYEQYF. The CDR3, as DNA: TGTGCCAGCAGTTCCGGGTGGGGGGGATCCTACGAGCAGTACTTC.